This T cell receptor (beta chain) was sequenced for a study of blood T cell repertoires in COVID-19. Across the whole study: The cDNA or gDNA used as material had been derived from T cells, B-cell-depleted T cells, or PBMCs.

The CDR3 runs to 13 residues. V dropped 3 bases and J dropped 7; count of bases not matched to a gene: 5. Measured with immunoSEQ multiplex PCR; TCRdb has only the in-frame clones, and not every one. The sample contains about 78,000 clones, around 86% of which appear only once. The V call is TRBV12-3 or TRBV12-4, the J call TRBJ2-5; 7 positions match TRBD2. The sequenced material came from peripheral blood. This sequence was found in a man aged 50-60 years with active or convalescent COVID-19. The DNA for the CDR3 is TGTGCCAGCAGTTTGGAGCGGGGTTGGACCCAGTACTTC. The encoded protein is CASSLERGWTQYF.